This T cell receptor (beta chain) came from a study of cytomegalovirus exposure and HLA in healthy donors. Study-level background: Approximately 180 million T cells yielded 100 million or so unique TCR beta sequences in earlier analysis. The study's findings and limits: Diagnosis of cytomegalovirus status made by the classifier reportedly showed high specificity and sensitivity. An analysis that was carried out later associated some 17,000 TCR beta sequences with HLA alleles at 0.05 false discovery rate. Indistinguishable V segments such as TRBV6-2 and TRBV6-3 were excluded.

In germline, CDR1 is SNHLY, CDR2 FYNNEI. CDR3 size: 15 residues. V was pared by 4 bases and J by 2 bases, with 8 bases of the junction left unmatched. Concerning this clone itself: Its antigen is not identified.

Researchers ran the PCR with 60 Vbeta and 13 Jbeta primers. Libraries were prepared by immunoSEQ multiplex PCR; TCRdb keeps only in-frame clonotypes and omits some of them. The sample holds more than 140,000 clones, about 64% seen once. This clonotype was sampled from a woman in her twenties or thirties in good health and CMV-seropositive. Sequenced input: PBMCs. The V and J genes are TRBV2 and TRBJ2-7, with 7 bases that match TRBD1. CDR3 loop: CASSVSGGSTYEQYF. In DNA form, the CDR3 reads TGTGCCAGCAGTGTTTCAGGGGGTTCAACCTACGAGCAGTACTTC.